This is a list of T cell receptor beta chains from one sample in a study of cytomegalovirus exposure and HLA in healthy donors. The table came from immunoSEQ multiplex PCR; TCRdb's copy has only in-frame clones and leaves some out. The sample consists of under 50,000 clones, approximately 67% of them appearing once. The material sequenced was PBMCs. The receptors stem from a man aged 30 to 39 in good health and CMV-seronegative. Each CDR3 is given with its conserved first and last residue. The D gene is left open where the match is weak. A row's size may be missing; if present it is once, few, many or a size class.

TRBJ1-2	.	15	.	TRBV30	TGTGCCTGGAGTGTAGATGGGGTGTCAGGGCATGGCTACACCTTC	CAWSVDGVSGHGYTF
TRBJ2-7	.	14	TRBD2	TRBV7-9	TGTGCCAGCAGCTTGAGCGGGACTCACTACGAGCAGTACTTC	CASSLSGTHYEQYF
TRBJ2-4	.	14	TRBD2	TRBV6-1	TGTGCCAGCAGTATATCGGGGGGCAAAAACATTCAGTACTTC	CASSISGGKNIQYF
TRBJ1-3	.	13	.	TRBV10-3	TGTGCCATCAAGGGGAATGCTGGAAACACCATATATTTT	CAIKGNAGNTIYF
TRBJ1-4	.	15	.	TRBV2	TGTGCCAGCAGTGACAAGGGGGTGTGGGATGAAAAACTGTTTTTT	CASSDKGVWDEKLFF
TRBJ2-2	.	16	TRBD2	TRBV5-6	TGTGCCAGCAGCTCATTACTAGCGGGAGACACCGGGGAGCTGTTTTTT	CASSSLLAGDTGELFF
TRBJ2-5	.	14	.	TRBV19	TGTGCCAGTAGTCCTACAGCGCGCGGGGAGACCCAGTACTTC	CASSPTARGETQYF
TRBJ1-2	.	13	.	TRBV6-5	TGTGCCAGCAGTTACTGGGGAGCTGCTGGCTACACCTTC	CASSYWGAAGYTF
TRBJ2-7	few	16	TRBD1	TRBV18	TGTGCCAGCTCACCTTTCGATGGGACAGGGGTCGGCGAGCAGTACTTC	CASSPFDGTGVGEQYF
TRBJ1-3	.	11	TRBD1	TRBV30	TGTGCCGAGGGACAGGGGAACACCATATATTTT	CAEGQGNTIYF
TRBJ2-7	.	15	TRBD2	TRBV6-5	TGTGCCAGCAGAATAGCGGGAGGTACCTCCTACGAGCAGTACTTC	CASRIAGGTSYEQYF
TRBJ2-5	.	16	TRBD1	TRBV27	TGTGCCAGCAGTCCCGCCCAGGGGGCTTTGGGAGAGACCCAGTACTTC	CASSPAQGALGETQYF
TRBJ1-5	.	12	.	TRBV7-9	TGTGCCAGCAGCTTTTCCGATCAGCCCCAGCATTTT	CASSFSDQPQHF
TRBJ2-1	few	10	.	TRBV29-1	TGCAGCGGATGGGAGAATGAGCAGTTCTTC	CSGWENEQFF
TRBJ2-7	.	14	.	TRBV19	TGTGCCACTCAAGAATCTGGGAGCTCCTACGAGCAGTACTTC	CATQESGSSYEQYF
TRBJ2-7	.	14	.	TRBV4-1	TGCGCCAGCAGCCAAGTTTCACAGGGCTACGAGCAGTACTTC	CASSQVSQGYEQYF
TRBJ2-2	.	15	TRBD1	TRBV5-8	TGTGCCAGCAGCTTGGTTACAGGGGGTACCGGGGAGCTGTTTTTT	CASSLVTGGTGELFF
TRBJ2-3	few	18	.	TRBV5-4	TGTGCCAGCAGCTTGCCCCAGTTTTTGCGGTTCGACACAGATACGCAGTATTTT	CASSLPQFLRFDTDTQYF
TRBJ2-2	.	17	TRBD2	TRBV11-2	TGTGCCAGCAGCTTCCGCGGCGGGAGAGGCGGCACCGGGGAGCTGTTTTTT	CASSFRGGRGGTGELFF
TRBJ2-1	.	13	.	TRBV5-6	TGTGCCAGTAGTCGGGGTGGACGGGATGAGCAGTTCTTC	CASSRGGRDEQFF
TRBJ2-7	.	12	.	TRBV10-2	TGCGCCAGCAGTGACTCAACATTACAGCAGTACTTC	CASSDSTLQQYF
TRBJ2-7	.	18	TRBD2	TRBV6-1	TGTGCCAGCAGTGGCCGACTAGCGGGGAGTCCCCCCACCTACGAGCAGTACTTC	CASSGRLAGSPPTYEQYF
TRBJ2-7	few	14	.	TRBV9	TGTGCCAGCAGCGTAGGCCTAGTTGGTTACGAGCAGTACTTC	CASSVGLVGYEQYF